The T cell receptor beta chain under discussion was sequenced for a study of identical twins. Regarding the study as a whole: Beta out-of-frame sequences showed weaker excess twin sharing.

In TCRdb, the 5' RACE reads were re-called with MiXCR into one record per CDR3 protein. This table has approximately 230,000 distinct CDR3 sequences, around 6.5% appearing once. In this sample, this clonotype turned up a few times. What it binds is unknown. Each donor was a healthy Caucasian. Germline lookup yields CDR1 MNHEY and CDR2 SMNVEV (reference sequence). With 5 bases clipped from V and 4 bases from J, the junction kept 6 bases outside the gene matches. The CDR3 extends over 15 amino acids. The same sample was also studied in work on T cells expressing NK-cell markers. Turning to that study: Just one sequenced donor of eight was HCMV-seronegative, while seven were seropositive.

The TCR originated in a woman between 18 and 29 years old in good health. This chain links TRBV27 with TRBJ2-7; 12 bases align to TRBD2. Sample: CD8+ T cells sorted from blood. As DNA, the CDR3 is TGTGCCAGCAGTCGCGCTAGCGGGGGGGCATACGAGCAGTACTTC. This gives the protein CASSRASGGAYEQYF.